These T cell receptor beta chains were read from a single sample in a study of cytomegalovirus exposure and HLA in healthy donors. Only in-frame clones appear in the TCRdb table, and some are missing; sequencing was by immunoSEQ multiplex PCR. Counted here are about 140,000 clones, more than 60% occurring once; the ten biggest clones make up 1.5% to 2%. Specimen: PBMCs. These receptors all come from a female donor in good health and CMV-seronegative. CDR3s include the opening cysteine and the closing phenylalanine or tryptophan. The D gene is left open where the match is weak. Size values are once, few and many counts, or a class for expanded clones, and some rows have none.

J: TRBJ1-5
V: TRBV28
size: NA
D: NA
length: 14
DNA: TGTGCCAGCTCCAGGGAGGGCGGCAATCAGCCCCAGCATTTT
CDR3: CASSREGGNQPQHF

J: TRBJ2-1
V: TRBV29-1
size: NA
D: TRBD2
length: 16
DNA: TGCAGCGTGCCTAGTCGGAACCGAGCGGGAACCAATGAGCAGTTCTTC
CDR3: CSVPSRNRAGTNEQFF

J: TRBJ1-3
V: TRBV5-5
size: NA
D: TRBD1
length: 14
DNA: TGTGCCAGCAGCTGGACAGGGGTGGGAAACACCATATATTTT
CDR3: CASSWTGVGNTIYF

J: TRBJ2-1
V: TRBV25-1
size: NA
D: NA
length: 15
DNA: TGTGCCAGCGGATTAACAAGGAGCTCCTACAATGAGCAGTTCTTC
CDR3: CASGLTRSSYNEQFF

J: TRBJ1-1
V: TRBV19
size: NA
D: NA
length: 13
DNA: TGTGCCAGTAGTATGGAGGGGGGGCGCGGGGCTTTCTTT
CDR3: CASSMEGGRGAFF

J: TRBJ2-6
V: TRBV25-1
size: NA
D: NA
length: 14
DNA: TGTGCCAGCAGTGAGGCTTCTGGGGCCAACGTCCTGACTTTC
CDR3: CASSEASGANVLTF

J: TRBJ1-5
V: TRBV7-2
size: NA
D: NA
length: 15
DNA: TGTGCCAGCAGCTTAGGGTTACAGGGCAATCAGCCCCAGCATTTT
CDR3: CASSLGLQGNQPQHF

J: TRBJ2-5
V: TRBV29-1
size: NA
D: NA
length: 12
DNA: TGCAGCGTTGATACAGCGGCGGAGACCCAGTACTTC
CDR3: CSVDTAAETQYF

J: TRBJ1-1
V: TRBV10-3
size: few
D: NA
length: 14
DNA: TGTGCCATCAGAGAACAGGGCGGGAACACTGAAGCTTTCTTT
CDR3: CAIREQGGNTEAFF

J: TRBJ1-2
V: TRBV5-1
size: NA
D: NA
length: 16
DNA: TGCGCCAGCAGCCGGACTCCGAATTTGGGTAACTATGGCTACACCTTC
CDR3: CASSRTPNLGNYGYTF

J: TRBJ2-1
V: TRBV19
size: NA
D: TRBD1
length: 15
DNA: TGTGCCAGTAGTATCCGGGACAGGGAGTCCGATGAGCAGTTCTTC
CDR3: CASSIRDRESDEQFF

J: TRBJ2-5
V: TRBV28
size: NA
D: NA
length: 16
DNA: TGTGCCAGCAGTGCAGCGGAGGAGGCCGGGTACGAGACCCAGTACTTC
CDR3: CASSAAEEAGYETQYF

J: TRBJ1-2
V: TRBV7-2
size: NA
D: TRBD1
length: 15
DNA: TGTGCCAGCAGCTTTGGACAGGGTTTTAACTATGGCTACACCTTC
CDR3: CASSFGQGFNYGYTF

J: TRBJ1-2
V: TRBV6-1
size: NA
D: TRBD1
length: 15
DNA: TGTGCCAGCAGGGCCGGACAGGGTCGGGGCTATGGCTACACCTTC
CDR3: CASRAGQGRGYGYTF

J: TRBJ1-1
V: TRBV25-1
size: few
D: NA
length: 13
DNA: TGTGCCAGCAGCCCGACAGTGAACACTGAAGCTTTCTTT
CDR3: CASSPTVNTEAFF

J: TRBJ2-7
V: TRBV18
size: NA
D: NA
length: 14
DNA: TGTGCCAGCTCACCCGGGACTTTAAACTACGAGCAGTACTTC
CDR3: CASSPGTLNYEQYF

J: TRBJ1-1
V: TRBV30
size: once
D: NA
length: 11
DNA: TGTGCCTGGTCCGGGCCGGGGGGAGCTTTCTTT
CDR3: CAWSGPGGAFF

J: TRBJ1-2
V: TRBV13
size: NA
D: NA
length: 15
DNA: TGTGCCAGCAGCTTCGGGGAAAAGGCTAACTATGGCTACACCTTC
CDR3: CASSFGEKANYGYTF

J: TRBJ1-1
V: TRBV6-1
size: few
D: NA
length: 12
DNA: TGTGCCATCAGTGGGGGCGGCACTGAAGCTTTCTTT
CDR3: CAISGGGTEAFF

J: TRBJ2-2
V: TRBV6-1
size: few
D: TRBD1
length: 16
DNA: TGTGCCAGCAGTGAAGAGCTCGGACAGGGAACCGGGGAGCTGTTTTTT
CDR3: CASSEELGQGTGELFF

J: TRBJ1-5
V: TRBV30
size: NA
D: TRBD1
length: 14
DNA: TGTGCCTGGAGGATAGGACAGGCAGGTCAGCCCCAGCATTTT
CDR3: CAWRIGQAGQPQHF

J: TRBJ2-2
V: TRBV28
size: NA
D: NA
length: 15
DNA: TGTGCCAGCAGTTTATCGCCGGGGGACACCGGGGAGCTGTTTTTT
CDR3: CASSLSPGDTGELFF

J: TRBJ2-7
V: TRBV11-3
size: NA
D: TRBD2
length: 15
DNA: TGTGCCAGCAGCTTTAGCGGGGGAAGCTCCTACGAGCAGTACTTC
CDR3: CASSFSGGSSYEQYF

J: TRBJ2-7
V: TRBV28
size: NA
D: NA
length: 13
DNA: TGTGCCAGCAGTTTATCAGTCTCCTACGAGCAGTACTTC
CDR3: CASSLSVSYEQYF

J: TRBJ2-1
V: TRBV1
size: NA
D: NA
length: 12
DNA: TGCACCAGCAGCCAAGATAATAATGAGCAGTTCTTC
CDR3: CTSSQDNNEQFF

J: TRBJ2-3
V: TRBV19
size: NA
D: NA
length: 14
DNA: TGTGCCAGTAAGGTTGGGAGAGGGCCAGATACGCAGTATTTT
CDR3: CASKVGRGPDTQYF

J: TRBJ1-1
V: TRBV2
size: NA
D: TRBD1
length: 14
DNA: TGTGCCGGAAAATCGGGACAGATCTTTCTTGAAGCTTTCTTT
CDR3: CAGKSGQIFLEAFF

J: TRBJ1-5
V: TRBV7-9
size: NA
D: TRBD1
length: 17
DNA: TGTGCCAGCAGCTTAGACGGCAGGGGGCACCCTAATCAGCCCCAGCATTTT
CDR3: CASSLDGRGHPNQPQHF

J: TRBJ1-4
V: TRBV7-8
size: NA
D: TRBD1
length: 16
DNA: TGTGCCAGCAGCTTCGTAACAGGGGCGATTAATGAAAAACTGTTTTTT
CDR3: CASSFVTGAINEKLFF

J: TRBJ1-1
V: TRBV5-4
size: NA
D: NA
length: 13
DNA: TGTGCCAGCAGCCTCCAAGCGGGCACTGAAGCTTTCTTT
CDR3: CASSLQAGTEAFF

J: TRBJ1-5
V: TRBV7-8
size: once
D: NA
length: 16
DNA: TGTGCCAGCAGCTTAAGTCCAGGGGATAGCAATCAGCCCCAGCATTTT
CDR3: CASSLSPGDSNQPQHF

J: TRBJ1-4
V: TRBV7-8
size: NA
D: NA
length: 14
DNA: TGTGCCAGCAGCTCTACAGTCACTAATGAAAAACTGTTTTTT
CDR3: CASSSTVTNEKLFF

J: TRBJ1-1
V: TRBV6-1
size: few
D: NA
length: 11
DNA: TGTGCCAGCAGTTCCCTAACTGAAGCTTTCTTT
CDR3: CASSSLTEAFF

J: TRBJ2-5
V: TRBV7-9
size: NA
D: TRBD2
length: 15
DNA: TGTGCCAGCAGCCCACTAGCGGGGAACGTAGGGACCCAGTACTTC
CDR3: CASSPLAGNVGTQYF

J: TRBJ1-1
V: TRBV6-6
size: NA
D: TRBD1
length: 14
DNA: TGTGCCAGCAGTGTTCGGGACAGGGTAACTGAAGCCTTCTTT
CDR3: CASSVRDRVTEAFF

J: TRBJ1-2
V: TRBV27
size: NA
D: NA
length: 14
DNA: TGTGCCAGCAGTTTCCAAGCAGGGCGCGATGGCTACACCTTC
CDR3: CASSFQAGRDGYTF

J: TRBJ1-2
V: TRBV5-1
size: once
D: NA
length: 15
DNA: TGCGCCAGCAGCTTGGATACAGGGCGCGACTATGGCTACACCTTC
CDR3: CASSLDTGRDYGYTF

J: TRBJ2-7
V: TRBV5-1
size: NA
D: TRBD2
length: 13
DNA: TGCGCCAGCAGTGGGGGGGAAGTAGCCGAGCAGTACTTC
CDR3: CASSGGEVAEQYF

J: TRBJ1-4
V: TRBV7-2
size: NA
D: NA
length: 15
DNA: TGTGCCAGCAGCTTCGAGCGGACAGAGGGGGAAAAACTGTTTTTT
CDR3: CASSFERTEGEKLFF

J: TRBJ2-1
V: TRBV18
size: few
D: TRBD2
length: 15
DNA: TGTGCCAGCTCACCTACTAGCGGAGCCTACAATGAGCAGTTCTTC
CDR3: CASSPTSGAYNEQFF

J: TRBJ1-1
V: TRBV9
size: NA
D: NA
length: 14
DNA: TGTGCCAGCAGCCCATACATGAGGGACACTGAAGCTTTCTTT
CDR3: CASSPYMRDTEAFF

J: TRBJ1-1
V: TRBV6-1
size: NA
D: NA
length: 16
DNA: TGTGCCAGCAGTGAAGGTCTGGACATCATGAACACTGAAGCTTTCTTT
CDR3: CASSEGLDIMNTEAFF

J: TRBJ2-1
V: TRBV5-6
size: NA
D: TRBD2
length: 15
DNA: TGTGCCAGCATGCCGGGGGGGGGAACCTACAATGAGCAGTTCTTC
CDR3: CASMPGGGTYNEQFF

J: TRBJ2-2
V: TRBV19
size: once
D: NA
length: 18
DNA: TGTGCCAGTAGTATATCCCTCAACGACGGAGGTTACACCGGGGAGCTGTTTTTT
CDR3: CASSISLNDGGYTGELFF

J: TRBJ1-5
V: TRBV6-4
size: NA
D: NA
length: 13
DNA: TGTGCCAGCAGCGAGTCAGGGGAACAGCCCCAGCATTTT
CDR3: CASSESGEQPQHF

J: TRBJ2-7
V: TRBV27
size: NA
D: TRBD2
length: 15
DNA: TGTGCCAGCAGTTTACTAGCGGGTATTGAAGACGAGCAGTACTTC
CDR3: CASSLLAGIEDEQYF

J: TRBJ2-1
V: TRBV7-9
size: few
D: NA
length: 11
DNA: TGTGCCAGCAGCTCCGGGAATGAGCAGTTCTTC
CDR3: CASSSGNEQFF

J: TRBJ1-2
V: TRBV10-1
size: NA
D: NA
length: 13
DNA: TGCGCCAGCAGTGCAACGCTAGAAGGAGGCTACACCTTC
CDR3: CASSATLEGGYTF

J: TRBJ1-1
V: TRBV19
size: NA
D: NA
length: 12
DNA: TGTGCCAGTAGTATCGCCCGGGATGAAGCTTTCTTT
CDR3: CASSIARDEAFF